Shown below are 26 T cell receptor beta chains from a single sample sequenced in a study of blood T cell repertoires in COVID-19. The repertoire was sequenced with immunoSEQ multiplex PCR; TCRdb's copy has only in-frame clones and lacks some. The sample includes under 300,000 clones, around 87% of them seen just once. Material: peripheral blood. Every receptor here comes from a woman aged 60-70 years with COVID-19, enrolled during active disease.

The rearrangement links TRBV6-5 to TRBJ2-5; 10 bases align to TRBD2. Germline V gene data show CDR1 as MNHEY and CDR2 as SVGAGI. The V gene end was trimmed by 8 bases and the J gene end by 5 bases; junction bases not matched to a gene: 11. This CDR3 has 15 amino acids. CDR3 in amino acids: CASGGIAGGLETQYF. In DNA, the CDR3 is TGTGCCAGCGGGGGCATAGCGGGGGGCCTGGAGACCCAGTACTTC.

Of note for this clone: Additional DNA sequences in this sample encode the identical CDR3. The DNA of the CDR3 is TGTGCCAGCAGCTTCGGGACAGGGGATAACACTGAAGCTTTCTTT. Translating gives CASSFGTGDNTEAFF. The chain combines TRBV5-6 with TRBJ1-1; 10 bases are shared with TRBD1. The trim removed 2 bases at V and 2 bases at J, leaving 3 bases unmatched. This CDR3 has 15 amino acids. Per the germline V gene, CDR1 is SGHDT and CDR2 is YYEEEE.

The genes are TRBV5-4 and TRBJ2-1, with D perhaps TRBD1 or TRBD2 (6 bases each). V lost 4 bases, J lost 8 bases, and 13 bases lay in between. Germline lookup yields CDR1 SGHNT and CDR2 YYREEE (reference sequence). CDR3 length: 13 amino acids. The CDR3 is CASSLGGGDEQFF. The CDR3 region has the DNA TGTGCCAGCAGCCTGGGGGGCGGGGATGAGCAGTTCTTC.

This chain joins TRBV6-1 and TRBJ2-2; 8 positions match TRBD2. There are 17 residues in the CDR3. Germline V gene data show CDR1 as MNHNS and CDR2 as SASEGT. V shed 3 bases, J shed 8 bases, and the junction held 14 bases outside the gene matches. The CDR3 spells CASSEGPGLAPGGELFF. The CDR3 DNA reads TGTGCCAGCAGTGAGGGCCCCGGACTAGCCCCTGGGGGGGAGCTGTTTTTT.

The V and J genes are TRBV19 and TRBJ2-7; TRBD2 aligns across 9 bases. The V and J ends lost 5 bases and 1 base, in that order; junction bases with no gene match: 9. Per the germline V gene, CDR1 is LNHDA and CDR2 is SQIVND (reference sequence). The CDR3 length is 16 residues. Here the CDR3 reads CASSARSSGGSYEQYF. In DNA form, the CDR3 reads TGTGCCAGTAGTGCCCGGAGTAGCGGGGGATCCTACGAGCAGTACTTC. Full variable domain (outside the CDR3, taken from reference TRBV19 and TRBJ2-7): DGGITQSPKYLFRKEGQNVTLSCEQNLNHDAMYWYRQDPGQGLRLIYYSQIVNDFQKGDIAEGYSVSREKKESFPLTVTSAQKNPTAFYLCASSARSSGGSYEQYFGPGTRLTVT.

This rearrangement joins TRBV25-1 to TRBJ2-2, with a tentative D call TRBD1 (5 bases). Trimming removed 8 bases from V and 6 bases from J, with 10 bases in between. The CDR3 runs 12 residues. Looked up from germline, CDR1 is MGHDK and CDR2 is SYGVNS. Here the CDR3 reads CASLRASGELFF. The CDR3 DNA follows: TGTGCCAGCCTCAGGGCGTCCGGGGAGCTGTTTTTT.

Here the CDR3 DNA reads TGTGCCAGCTCACCACCTAATCCGGGACAGGGCTCCGGGGAGCTGTTTTTT. It codes for CASSPPNPGQGSGELFF. V and J are TRBV18 and TRBJ2-2; 9 bases are a match to TRBD1. J gave up 6 bases and V 0 bases, and 8 bases lay outside the gene matches. Germline lookup yields CDR1 KGHSH and CDR2 LQKENI. The length of the CDR3 is 17 residues.

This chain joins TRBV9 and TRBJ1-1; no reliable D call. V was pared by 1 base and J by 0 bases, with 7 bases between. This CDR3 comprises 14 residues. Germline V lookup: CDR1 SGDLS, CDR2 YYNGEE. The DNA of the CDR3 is TGTGCCAGCAGCGTAACACCGATGAACACTGAAGCTTTCTTT. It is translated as CASSVTPMNTEAFF.

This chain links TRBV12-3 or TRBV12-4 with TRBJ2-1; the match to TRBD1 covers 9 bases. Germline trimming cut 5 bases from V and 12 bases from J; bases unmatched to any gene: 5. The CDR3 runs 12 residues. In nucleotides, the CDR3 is TGTGCCAGCAGTGGGGACAGGGTTCGGCAGTTCTTC. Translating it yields CASSGDRVRQFF.

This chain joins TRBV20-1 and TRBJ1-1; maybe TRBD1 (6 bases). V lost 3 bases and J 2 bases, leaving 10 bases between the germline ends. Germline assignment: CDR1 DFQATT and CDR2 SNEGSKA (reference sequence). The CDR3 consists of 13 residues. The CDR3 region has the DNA TGCAGTGCTAGTACAGGGAGTAACACTGAAGCTTTCTTT. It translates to CSASTGSNTEAFF.

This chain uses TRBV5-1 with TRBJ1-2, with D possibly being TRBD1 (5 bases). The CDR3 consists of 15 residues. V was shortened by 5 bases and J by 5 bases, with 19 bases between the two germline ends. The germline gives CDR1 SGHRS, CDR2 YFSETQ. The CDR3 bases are TGCGCCAGCAGAGAAAGGGACTCCCAACTTTATGGCTACACCTTC. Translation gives CASRERDSQLYGYTF.

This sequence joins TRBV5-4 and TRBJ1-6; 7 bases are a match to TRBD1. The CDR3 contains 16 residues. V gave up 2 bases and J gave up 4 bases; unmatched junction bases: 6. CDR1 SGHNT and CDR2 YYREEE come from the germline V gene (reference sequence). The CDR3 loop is CASSFGGTDYNSPLHF. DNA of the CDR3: TGTGCCAGCAGCTTCGGAGGGACAGATTATAATTCACCCCTCCACTTT.

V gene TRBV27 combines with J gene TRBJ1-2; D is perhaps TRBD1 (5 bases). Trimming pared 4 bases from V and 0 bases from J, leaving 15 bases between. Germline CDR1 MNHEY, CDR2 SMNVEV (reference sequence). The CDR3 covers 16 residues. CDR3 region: CASSWIGGTANYGYTF. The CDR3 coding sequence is TGTGCCAGCAGTTGGATTGGAGGGACCGCTAACTATGGCTACACCTTC.

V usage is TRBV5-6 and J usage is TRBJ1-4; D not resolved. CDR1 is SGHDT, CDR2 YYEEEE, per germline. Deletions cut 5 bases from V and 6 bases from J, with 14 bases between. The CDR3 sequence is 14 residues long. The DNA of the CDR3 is TGTGCCAGCAGACGATCGCTTGCGGATGAAAAACTGTTTTTT. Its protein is CASRRSLADEKLFF.

The CDR3 reads CATGGTEAFF. The CDR3 region has the DNA TGTGCCACGGGGGGAACTGAAGCTTTCTTT. The chain has TRBV19 and TRBJ1-1; TRBD1 might be the D (5 bases). Trimming shortened V by 10 bases and J by 5 bases, and 8 bases separated the two germline ends. Looked up from germline, CDR1 is LNHDA and CDR2 is SQIVND (reference sequence). This CDR3 is 10 amino acids long. Using reference TRBV19 and TRBJ1-1 for the parts outside the CDR3, the full variable domain is DGGITQSPKYLFRKEGQNVTLSCEQNLNHDAMYWYRQDPGQGLRLIYYSQIVNDFQKGDIAEGYSVSREKKESFPLTVTSAQKNPTAFYLCATGGTEAFFGQGTRLTVV.

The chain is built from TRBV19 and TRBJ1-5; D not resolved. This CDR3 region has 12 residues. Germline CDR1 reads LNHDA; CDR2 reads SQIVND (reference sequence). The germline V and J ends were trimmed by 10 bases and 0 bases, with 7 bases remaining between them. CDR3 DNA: TGTGCCACCTCGAGTAGCAATCAGCCCCAGCATTTT. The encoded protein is CATSSSNQPQHF.

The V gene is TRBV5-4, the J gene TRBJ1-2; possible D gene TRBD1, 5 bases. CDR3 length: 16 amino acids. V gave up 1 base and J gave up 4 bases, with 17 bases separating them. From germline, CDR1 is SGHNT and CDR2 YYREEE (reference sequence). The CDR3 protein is CASSLTGGGLGYGYTF. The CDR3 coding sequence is TGTGCCAGCAGCTTGACCGGGGGGGGTCTGGGCTATGGCTACACCTTC.

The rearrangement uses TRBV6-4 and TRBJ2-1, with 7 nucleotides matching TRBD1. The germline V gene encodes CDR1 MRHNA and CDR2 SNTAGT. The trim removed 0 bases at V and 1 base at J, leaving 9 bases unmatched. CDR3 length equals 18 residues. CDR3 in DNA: TGTGCCAGCAGTGACTCGTTTTTAGGGGGCTCATCCTACAATGAGCAGTTCTTC. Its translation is CASSDSFLGGSSYNEQFF.

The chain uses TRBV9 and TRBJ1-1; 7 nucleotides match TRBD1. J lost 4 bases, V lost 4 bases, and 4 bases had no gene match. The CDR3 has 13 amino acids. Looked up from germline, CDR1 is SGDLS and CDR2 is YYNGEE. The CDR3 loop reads CASSRQGGTEAFF. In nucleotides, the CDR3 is TGTGCCAGCAGCCGTCAGGGGGGCACTGAAGCTTTCTTT.

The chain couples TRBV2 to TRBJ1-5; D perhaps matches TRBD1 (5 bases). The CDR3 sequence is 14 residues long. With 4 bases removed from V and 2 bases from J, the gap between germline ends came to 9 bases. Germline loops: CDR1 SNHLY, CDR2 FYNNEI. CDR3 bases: TGTGCCAGCAGTGTTCGCAGGGGCAATCAGCCCCAGCATTTT. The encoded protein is CASSVRRGNQPQHF.

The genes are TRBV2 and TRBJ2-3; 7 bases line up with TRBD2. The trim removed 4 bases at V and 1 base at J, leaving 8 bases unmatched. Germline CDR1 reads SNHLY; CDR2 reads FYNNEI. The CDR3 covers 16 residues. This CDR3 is CASSASTSARTDTQYF. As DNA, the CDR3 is TGTGCCAGCAGTGCCTCAACTAGCGCGCGCACAGATACGCAGTATTTT.

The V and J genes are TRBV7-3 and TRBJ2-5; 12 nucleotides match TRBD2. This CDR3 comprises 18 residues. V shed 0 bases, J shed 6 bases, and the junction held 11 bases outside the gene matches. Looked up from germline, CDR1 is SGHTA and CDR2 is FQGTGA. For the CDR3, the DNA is TGTGCCAGCAGCTTAACGGGCTCTCTAGCGGGGGGGAAGAAGACCCAGTACTTC. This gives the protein CASSLTGSLAGGKKTQYF.

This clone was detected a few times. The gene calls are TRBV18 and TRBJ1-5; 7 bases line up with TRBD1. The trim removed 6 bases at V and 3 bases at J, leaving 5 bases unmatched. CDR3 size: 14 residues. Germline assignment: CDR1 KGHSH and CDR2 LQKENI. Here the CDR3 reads CASSAGTVNQPQHF. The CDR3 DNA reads TGTGCCAGCTCGGCCGGGACAGTCAATCAGCCCCAGCATTTT.

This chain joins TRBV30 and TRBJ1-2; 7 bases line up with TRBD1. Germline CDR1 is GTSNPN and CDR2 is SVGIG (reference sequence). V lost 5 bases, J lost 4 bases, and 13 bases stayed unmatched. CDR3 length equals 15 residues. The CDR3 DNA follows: TGTGCCTGGGCCGTACCTGGGACAGTCGGCTATGGCTACACCTTC. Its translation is CAWAVPGTVGYGYTF.

The CDR3 DNA reads TGTGCCAGCAGCGTCGAGGTGAACACTGAAGCTTTCTTT. It codes for CASSVEVNTEAFF. The chain joins TRBV9 to TRBJ1-1; D gene ambiguous. The V and J ends lost 2 bases and 0 bases respectively, with 5 bases between them. CDR3 length equals 13 residues. Per the germline V gene, CDR1 is SGDLS and CDR2 is YYNGEE.

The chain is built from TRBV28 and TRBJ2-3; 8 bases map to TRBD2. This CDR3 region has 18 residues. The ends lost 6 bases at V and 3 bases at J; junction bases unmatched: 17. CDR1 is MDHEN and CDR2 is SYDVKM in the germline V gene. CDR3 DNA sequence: TGTGCCAGCAGCGCGGATCGGGGGGGTCATGGATTTACAGATACGCAGTATTTT. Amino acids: CASSADRGGHGFTDTQYF.